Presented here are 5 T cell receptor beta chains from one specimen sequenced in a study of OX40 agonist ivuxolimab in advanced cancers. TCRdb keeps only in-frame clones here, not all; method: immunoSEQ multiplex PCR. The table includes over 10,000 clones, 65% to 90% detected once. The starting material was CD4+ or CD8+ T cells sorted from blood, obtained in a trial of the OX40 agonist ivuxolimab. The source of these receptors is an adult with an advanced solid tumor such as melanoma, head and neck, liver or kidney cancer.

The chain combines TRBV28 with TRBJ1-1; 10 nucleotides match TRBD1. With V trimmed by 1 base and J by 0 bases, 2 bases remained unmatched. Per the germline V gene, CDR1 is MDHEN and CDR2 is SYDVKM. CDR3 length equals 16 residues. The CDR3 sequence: CASSLSGQGMNTEAFF. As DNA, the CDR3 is TGTGCCAGCAGTTTATCGGGACAGGGGATGAACACTGAAGCTTTCTTT. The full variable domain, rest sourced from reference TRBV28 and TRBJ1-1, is DVKVTQSSRYLVKRTGEKVFLECVQDMDHENMFWYRQDPGLGLRLIYFSYDVKMKEKGDIPEGYSVSREKKERFSLILESASTNQTSMYLCASSLSGQGMNTEAFFGQGTRLTVV.

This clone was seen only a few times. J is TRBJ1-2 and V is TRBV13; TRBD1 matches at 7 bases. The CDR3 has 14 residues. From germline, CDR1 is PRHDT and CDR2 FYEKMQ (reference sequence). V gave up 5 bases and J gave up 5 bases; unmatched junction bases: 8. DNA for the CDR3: TGTGCCAGCAGCGACTCCGGGACAGAATATGGCTACACCTTC. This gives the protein CASSDSGTEYGYTF. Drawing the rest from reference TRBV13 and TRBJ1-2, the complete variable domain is AAGVIQSPRHLIKEKRETATLKCYPIPRHDTVYWYQQGPGQDPQFLISFYEKMQSDKGSIPDRFSAQQFSDYHSELNMSSLELGDSALYFCASSDSGTEYGYTFGSGTRLTVV.

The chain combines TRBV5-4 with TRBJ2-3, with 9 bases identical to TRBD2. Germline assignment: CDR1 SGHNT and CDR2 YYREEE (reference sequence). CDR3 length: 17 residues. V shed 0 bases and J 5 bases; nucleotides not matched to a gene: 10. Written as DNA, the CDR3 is TGTGCCAGCAGCTTGGGAGGCGGAGCGGGAGGTTTAGATACGCAGTATTTT. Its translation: CASSLGGGAGGLDTQYF.

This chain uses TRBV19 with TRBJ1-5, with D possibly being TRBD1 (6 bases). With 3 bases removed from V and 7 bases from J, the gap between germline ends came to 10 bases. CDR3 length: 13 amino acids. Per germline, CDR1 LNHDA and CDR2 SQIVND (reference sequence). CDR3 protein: CASSMRGGQPQHF. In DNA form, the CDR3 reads TGTGCCAGTAGTATGCGAGGGGGACAGCCCCAGCATTTT.

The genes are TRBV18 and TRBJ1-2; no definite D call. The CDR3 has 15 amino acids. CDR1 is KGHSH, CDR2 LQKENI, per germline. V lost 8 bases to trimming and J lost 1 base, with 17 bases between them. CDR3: CASPLRRHLNYGYTF. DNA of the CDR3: TGTGCCAGCCCTCTGAGAAGACACCTTAACTATGGCTACACCTTC.